These T cell receptor beta chains were read from a single sample in a study of regulatory T cells in long-lasting Graves disease. TCRdb re-called the multiplex PCR reads through MiXCR, storing one row per CDR3 protein. Of roughly 560,000 distinct CDR3 sequences detected, about 16% appear once; the ten largest clones hold just under 25%. These same data were also listed under a study on T cells in Graves' hyperthyroidism and ophthalmopathy.

Sequencing was performed on peripheral blood mononuclear cells (PBMCs), taken at new diagnosis, from a patient treated with antithyroid drugs. The receptors stem from a woman aged 35-60 years with Graves disease. Both conserved end residues are part of each CDR3. D genes are given only for firm matches. The size entry is marked missing in some rows and otherwise reads once, few, many or a size class.

V: TRBV11-3
D: .
J: TRBJ2-5
size: many
CDR3: CASSTRPGGGETQYF
DNA: TGTGCCAGCAGTACCCGGCCCGGGGGAGGAGAGACCCAGTACTTC

V: TRBV7-2
D: TRBD1
J: TRBJ1-1
size: few
CDR3: CASSLVSGGRTEAFF
DNA: TGTGCCAGCAGCTTAGTCTCAGGGGGCCGGACTGAAGCTTTCTTT

V: TRBV6-1
D: .
J: TRBJ1-1
size: many
CDR3: CASSDRAATEAFF
DNA: TGTGCCAGCAGTGACAGGGCGGCCACTGAAGCTTTCTTT

V: TRBV18
D: .
J: TRBJ2-2
size: many
CDR3: CASSPRSTGELFF
DNA: TGTGCCAGCTCACCACGGAGCACCGGGGAGCTGTTTTTT

V: TRBV5-1
D: .
J: TRBJ1-1
size: many
CDR3: CASSLDPGLGGTEAFF
DNA: TGCGCCAGCAGCTTGGATCCGGGCCTGGGGGGAACTGAAGCTTTCTTT

V: TRBV5-1
D: .
J: TRBJ2-7
size: many
CDR3: CASSLTGGYGLADYEQYF
DNA: TGCGCCAGCAGCCTGACAGGGGGCTACGGACTAGCGGACTACGAGCAGTACTTC

V: TRBV19
D: TRBD2
J: TRBJ2-3
size: many
CDR3: CASRARGGGDTQYF
DNA: TGTGCCAGTAGGGCCCGCGGGGGTGGAGATACGCAGTATTTT

V: TRBV6-1
D: .
J: TRBJ1-3
size: .
CDR3: CASSQLWGSGNTIYF
DNA: TGTGCCAGCAGCCAACTCTGGGGGTCCGGAAACACCATATATTTT

V: TRBV2
D: .
J: TRBJ1-1
size: many
CDR3: CASSDEENTEAFF
DNA: TGTGCCAGCAGTGACGAAGAAAACACTGAAGCTTTCTTT

V: TRBV4-1
D: .
J: TRBJ1-1
size: .
CDR3: CASSQDWGPGTEAFF
DNA: TGCGCCAGCAGCCAAGACTGGGGCCCTGGGACTGAAGCTTTCTTT